Shown below are 27 T cell receptor beta chains from a single sample sequenced in a study of blood T cell repertoires in COVID-19. Produced via immunoSEQ multiplex PCR; TCRdb's table is partial and in-frame only. The sample lists 270,000 or so clones, roughly 89% occurring once. Sequences were obtained from peripheral blood. The receptors were sampled from a woman in her forties who had recovered from COVID-19.

This chain connects TRBV5-4 to TRBJ1-1; no definite D call. V gave up 6 bases and J gave up 1 base, with 10 bases separating them. This CDR3 has 13 amino acids. From germline, CDR1 is SGHNT and CDR2 YYREEE (reference sequence). Written as DNA, the CDR3 is TGTGCCAGCACCCTGCCAGGGAACACTGAAGCTTTCTTT. Residues: CASTLPGNTEAFF.

The chain joins TRBV19 to TRBJ2-5; 10 nucleotides align to TRBD1. The germline V gene encodes CDR1 LNHDA and CDR2 SQIVND (reference sequence). The CDR3 contains 14 residues. The trim removed 6 bases at V and 5 bases at J, leaving 6 bases unmatched. The CDR3 loop is CASSLTGGEETQYF. CDR3 coding DNA: TGTGCCAGTAGCCTGACAGGGGGCGAGGAGACCCAGTACTTC.

To note about this clone: In the same sample, other DNA sequences code for this CDR3. This CDR3 reads CASSVGGDSYEQYF. DNA for the CDR3: TGTGCCAGCAGCGTTGGGGGGGATTCCTACGAGCAGTACTTC. The chain combines TRBV9 with TRBJ2-7; 7 bases fit TRBD2. The CDR3 extends over 14 amino acids. The germline V gene encodes CDR1 SGDLS and CDR2 YYNGEE. After removal of 2 bases from V and 1 base from J, the junction contained 3 bases not matched to a gene.

The V call is TRBV3-1 (or the pseudogene TRBV3-2), the J call TRBJ2-1, with 7 bases identical to TRBD2. The CDR3 has 12 residues. CDR1 is LGHDT, CDR2 YNNKEL, per germline (reference sequence). The V and J ends lost 2 bases and 15 bases, in that order; junction bases with no gene match: 7. CDR3: CASSQRVTSPFF. In nucleotides, the CDR3 is TGTGCCAGCAGCCAAAGGGTGACTAGCCCGTTCTTC.

The rearrangement uses TRBV5-4 and TRBJ2-2; D unclear. Between the trimmed V and J ends, which lost 0 bases and 2 bases, there was a span of 5 bases. CDR1 and CDR2 (germline): SGHNT, YYREEE (reference sequence). The CDR3 covers 14 residues. Written as DNA, the CDR3 is TGTGCCAGCAGCTTGGGGCTTAACACCGGGGAGCTGTTTTTT. This translates into CASSLGLNTGELFF.

V and J are TRBV2 and TRBJ1-4; D gene uncertain. CDR3 length: 16 residues. CDR1 and CDR2 from the germline V gene are SNHLY and FYNNEI. Trimming left V 2 bases short and J 2 bases short, with 12 bases between. CDR3 sequence: CASSESSRRTNEKLFF. The CDR3 DNA is TGTGCCAGCAGTGAATCGTCCCGGAGGACTAATGAAAAACTGTTTTTT.

The rearrangement uses TRBV27 and TRBJ2-7; 8 bases are a match to TRBD2. This CDR3 is 13 amino acids long. CDR1 MNHEY and CDR2 SMNVEV come from the germline V gene (reference sequence). With 6 bases clipped from V and 5 bases from J, the junction kept 6 bases outside the gene matches. DNA for the CDR3: TGTGCCAGCAGAGGGACTAGTCTACACGAGCAGTACTTC. Translated: CASRGTSLHEQYF.

This rearrangement joins TRBV24-1 to TRBJ2-2, with D possibly being TRBD1 (6 bases). The V end lost 5 bases, the J end lost 1 base, and 19 bases lay between the germline ends. The length of the CDR3 is 18 residues. Per germline, CDR1 KGHDR and CDR2 SFDVKD. In DNA, the CDR3 is TGTGCCACCAGTGGAAATTCCGGGACAAGGGGGAACACCGGGGAGCTGTTTTTT. As protein: CATSGNSGTRGNTGELFF.

J is TRBJ2-1 and V is TRBV7-9, with a possible D match to TRBD2 (6 bases). This CDR3 comprises 15 residues. Trimming took off 0 bases at V and 6 bases at J, with 12 bases between the two ends. Germline CDR1 SEHNR, CDR2 FQNEAQ (reference sequence). The CDR3 DNA reads as TGTGCCAGCAGCTTAGCTCTAGCGTCTCGCAATGAGCAGTTCTTC. It specifies CASSLALASRNEQFF.

The chain links TRBV3-1 (or the pseudogene TRBV3-2) to TRBJ2-5, with 7 bases fitting TRBD1. CDR1 LGHDT and CDR2 YNNKEL come from the germline V gene (reference sequence). This CDR3 has 12 amino acids. V lost 7 bases, J lost 1 base, and 0 bases stayed unmatched. This CDR3 reads CASTGGQETQYF. The CDR3 nucleotides are TGTGCCAGCACAGGGGGCCAAGAGACCCAGTACTTC.

The J gene is TRBJ2-7, the V gene TRBV28, with D perhaps matching TRBD2 (6 bases). CDR1 and CDR2 (germline): MDHEN, SYDVKM. The CDR3 contains 11 residues. With 5 bases removed from V and 6 bases from J, the gap between germline ends came to 8 bases. For the CDR3, the DNA is TGTGCCAGCAGTACGGGAGCCGAGCAGTACTTC. Translated: CASSTGAEQYF.

The chain joins TRBV9 to TRBJ2-5; the match to TRBD1 covers 11 bases. This CDR3 is built from 16 residues. Unmatched junction bases numbered 5, after V lost 4 bases and J lost 0 bases. The germline V gene has CDR1 SGDLS and CDR2 YYNGEE. CDR3 DNA: TGTGCCAGCAGCCCCCGGGACAGGGGGTACCAAGAGACCCAGTACTTC. It translates to CASSPRDRGYQETQYF.

The rearrangement joins TRBV13 to TRBJ2-1, with a weak D call TRBD1 (5 bases). This CDR3 comprises 13 residues. V gave up 0 bases and J gave up 9 bases, with 9 bases separating them. CDR1 PRHDT and CDR2 FYEKMQ come from the germline V gene (reference sequence). This CDR3 is CASSLGPQGEQFF. The CDR3 region has the DNA TGTGCCAGCAGCTTAGGCCCCCAGGGTGAGCAGTTCTTC.

The chain carries TRBV5-4 and TRBJ1-2; D uncertain. CDR1 SGHNT and CDR2 YYREEE come from the germline V gene (reference sequence). This CDR3 is built from 13 residues. The V end lost 0 bases, the J end lost 5 bases, and 8 bases lay between the germline ends. CDR3 sequence (DNA): TGTGCCAGCAGCTTGGACAGTCTTTATGGCTACACCTTC. Residues: CASSLDSLYGYTF.

This clone was observed once. This rearrangement joins TRBV11-3 to TRBJ2-7, with TRBD1 matching over 8 bases. After removal of 1 base from V and 2 bases from J, the junction contained 4 bases not matched to a gene. The CDR3 totals 15 residues. The V gene's germline CDR1 is SGHNT and CDR2 YENEEA. The CDR3 DNA follows: TGTGCCAGCAGCTTAGGAGGACAGGGTCCCTACGAGCAGTACTTC. This translates into CASSLGGQGPYEQYF.

This clone was seen only once. The rearrangement uses TRBV5-1 and TRBJ2-1; D possibly corresponds to TRBD2 (6 bases). This CDR3 is built from 13 residues. V was cut by 4 bases and J by 5 bases, with 10 bases left in between. Germline CDR1 SGHRS, CDR2 YFSETQ. The CDR3: CASSPEGNNEQFF. In DNA, the CDR3 is TGCGCCAGCAGCCCGGAGGGGAACAATGAGCAGTTCTTC. The full variable domain, completed using reference TRBV5-1 and TRBJ2-1, is KAGVTQTPRYLIKTRGQQVTLSCSPISGHRSVSWYQQTPGQGLQFLFEYFSETQRNKGNFPGRFSGRQFSNSRSEMNVSTLELGDSALYLCASSPEGNNEQFFGPGTRLTVL.

The table lists this clone with many counts. This chain connects TRBV11-2 to TRBJ2-7, with 9 bases fitting TRBD2. The CDR3 runs 15 residues. Germline CDR1 reads SGHAT; CDR2 reads FQNNGV. With V trimmed by 5 bases and J by 5 bases, 10 bases remained unmatched. The CDR3 spells CASSPRTSEMDEQYF. The CDR3 bases are TGTGCCAGCAGCCCCCGGACTAGCGAAATGGACGAGCAGTACTTC.

This chain links TRBV7-2 with TRBJ2-4; TRBD2 aligns across 8 bases. Germline CDR1 is SGHTA and CDR2 is FQGNSA. The trim removed 5 bases at V and 5 bases at J, leaving 8 bases unmatched. There are 15 residues in the CDR3. The CDR3 loop reads CASSVTGTSQNIQYF. CDR3 in DNA: TGTGCCAGCAGCGTGACCGGGACTAGTCAAAACATTCAGTACTTC.

The chain has TRBV7-6 and TRBJ2-2; TRBD1 agrees at 8 bases. The ends lost 4 bases at V and 5 bases at J; junction bases unmatched: 9. Germline-derived CDR1 and CDR2 are SGHVS and FNYEAQ. The CDR3 has 16 residues. The CDR3 reads CASSSPWTGRTGELFF. For the CDR3, the DNA is TGTGCCAGCAGCTCACCCTGGACAGGGAGGACCGGGGAGCTGTTTTTT.

The gene calls are TRBV29-1 and TRBJ2-7; 7 bases match TRBD1. The CDR3 extends over 16 amino acids. Germline V gene lookup returns CDR1 SQVTM and CDR2 ANQGSEA. V gave up 3 bases and J gave up 4 bases; unmatched junction bases: 15. CDR3 protein: CSVDGLSGKGAYEQYF. The CDR3 region has the DNA TGCAGCGTTGATGGGCTATCGGGTAAGGGGGCATACGAGCAGTACTTC.

The genes are TRBV21-1 and TRBJ2-7; the DNA was not used to check the table's D call, TRBD2. TRBV21-1 constitutes a pseudogene. This CDR3 contains 17 residues. The CDR3 bases are TGTGCCAGCAGCAAAGCGCTCGGGACGGGGGGGCCAGGCGAGCAGTACTTC. This gives the protein CASSKALGTGGPGEQYF.

The rearrangement joins TRBV3-1 (or the pseudogene TRBV3-2) to TRBJ2-5; 7 bases are a match to TRBD2. J gave up 5 bases and V 1 base, and 4 bases lay outside the gene matches. The CDR3 runs 14 residues. Germline CDR1 LGHDT, CDR2 YNNKEL (reference sequence). CDR3 DNA: TGTGCCAGCAGCCAAGGGACTAGTTACGAGACCCAGTACTTC. Translated, it gives CASSQGTSYETQYF.

The chain couples TRBV6-5 to TRBJ1-1, with D unclear. V was cut by 8 bases and J by 1 base, with 8 bases left in between. This CDR3 has 12 amino acids. In germline, CDR1 is MNHEY, CDR2 SVGAGI. DNA for the CDR3: TGTGCCAGCGCAACAGCGAACACTGAAGCTTTCTTT. It encodes CASATANTEAFF.

This chain links TRBV5-1 with TRBJ1-2; TRBD1 agrees at 7 bases. J was trimmed by 3 bases and V by 0 bases; bases with no gene match: 5. CDR3 length equals 15 residues. Germline V gene lookup returns CDR1 SGHRS and CDR2 YFSETQ. In DNA, the CDR3 is TGCGCCAGCAGCTTGGAGACAGGGTTCGACTATGGCTACACCTTC. Protein product: CASSLETGFDYGYTF.

The chain combines TRBV3-1 (or the pseudogene TRBV3-2) with TRBJ1-2; TRBD1 is a possible D gene (6 bases). Deletions cut 8 bases from V and 4 bases from J, with 8 bases between. The germline CDR1 and CDR2 sequences are LGHDT and YNNKEL (reference sequence). The CDR3 has 11 residues. CDR3 in amino acids: CASGTLYGYTF. CDR3 DNA sequence: TGTGCCAGCGGGACACTCTATGGCTACACCTTC.

The chain has TRBV19 and TRBJ1-4; 7 bases are a match to TRBD1. The CDR3 spans 16 residues. Losses at the gene ends were 7 bases for V and 5 bases for J; bases not matched to a gene: 13. In germline, CDR1 is LNHDA, CDR2 SQIVND (reference sequence). The CDR3 bases are TGTGCCAGTAAGGAAGAAGGGACAGCGAGAAATGAAAAACTGTTTTTT. It is translated as CASKEEGTARNEKLFF.

The J gene is TRBJ2-7, the V gene TRBV27; TRBD2 might be the D (6 bases). The V end was cut by 4 bases, the J end by 9 bases, with 22 bases between. The length of the CDR3 is 15 residues. Germline assignment: CDR1 MNHEY and CDR2 SMNVEV (reference sequence). CDR3 residues: CASSSPGGTLLGQYF. The CDR3, as DNA: TGTGCCAGCAGTTCCCCTGGCGGGACCCTTTTAGGGCAGTACTTC.